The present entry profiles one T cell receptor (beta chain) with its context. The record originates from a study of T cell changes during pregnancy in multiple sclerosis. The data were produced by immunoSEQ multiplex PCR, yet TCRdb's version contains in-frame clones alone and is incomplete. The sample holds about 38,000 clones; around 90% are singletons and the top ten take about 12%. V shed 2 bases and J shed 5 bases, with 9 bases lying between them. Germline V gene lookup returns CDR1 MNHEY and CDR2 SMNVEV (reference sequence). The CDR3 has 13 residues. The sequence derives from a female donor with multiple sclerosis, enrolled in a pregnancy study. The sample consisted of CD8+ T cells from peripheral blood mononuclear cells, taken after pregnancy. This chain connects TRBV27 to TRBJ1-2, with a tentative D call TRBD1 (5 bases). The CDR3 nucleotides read TGTGCCAGCAGTTTAGGGGGGAGTTATGGCTACACCTTC. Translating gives CASSLGGSYGYTF.